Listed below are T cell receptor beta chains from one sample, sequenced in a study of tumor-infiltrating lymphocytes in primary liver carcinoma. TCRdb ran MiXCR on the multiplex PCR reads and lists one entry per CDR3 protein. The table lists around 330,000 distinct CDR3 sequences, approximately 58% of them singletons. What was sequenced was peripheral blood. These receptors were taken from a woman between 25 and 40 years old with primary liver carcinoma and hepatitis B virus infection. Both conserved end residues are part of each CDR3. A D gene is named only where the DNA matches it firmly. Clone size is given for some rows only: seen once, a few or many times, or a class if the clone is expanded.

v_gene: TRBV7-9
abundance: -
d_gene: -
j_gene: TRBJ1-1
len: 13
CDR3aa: CASSPPPNTEAFF
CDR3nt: TGTGCCAGCAGCCCCCCTCCGAACACTGAAGCTTTCTTT

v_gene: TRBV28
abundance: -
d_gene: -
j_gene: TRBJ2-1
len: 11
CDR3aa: CASSFGSEQFF
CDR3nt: TGTGCCAGCAGTTTCGGTAGTGAGCAGTTCTTC

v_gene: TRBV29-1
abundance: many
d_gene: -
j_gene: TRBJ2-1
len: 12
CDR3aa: CSGRLRDNEQFF
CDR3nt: TGCAGCGGACGGCTTAGAGACAATGAGCAGTTCTTC

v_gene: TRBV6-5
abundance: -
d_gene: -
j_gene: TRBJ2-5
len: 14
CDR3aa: CASSYSSREETQYF
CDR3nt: TGTGCCAGCAGTTACTCTTCCAGAGAAGAGACCCAGTACTTC

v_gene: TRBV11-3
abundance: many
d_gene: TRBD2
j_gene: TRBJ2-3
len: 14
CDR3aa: CASSSSGDTDTQYF
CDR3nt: TGTGCCAGCAGCTCGAGCGGGGACACAGATACGCAGTATTTT

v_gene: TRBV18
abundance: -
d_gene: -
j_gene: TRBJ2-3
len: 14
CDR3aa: CVSSLTGVTDTQYF
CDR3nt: TGTGTCAGCTCACTCACCGGGGTCACAGATACGCAGTATTTT

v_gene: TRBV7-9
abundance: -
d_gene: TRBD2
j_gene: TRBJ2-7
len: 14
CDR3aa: CASSLSGRVYEQYF
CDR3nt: TGTGCCAGCAGCCTTAGCGGGAGAGTATACGAGCAGTACTTC

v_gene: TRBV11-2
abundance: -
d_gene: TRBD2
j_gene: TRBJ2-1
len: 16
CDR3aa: CASSLSGRDSYNKQFF
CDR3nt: TGTGCCAGCAGCTTGAGCGGGAGAGACTCCTACAATAAGCAGTTCTTC

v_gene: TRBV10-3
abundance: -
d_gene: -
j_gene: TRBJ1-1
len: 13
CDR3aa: CAISRGMNTEASF
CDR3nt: TGTGCCATCAGTCGAGGGATGAACACTGAAGCTTCCTTT

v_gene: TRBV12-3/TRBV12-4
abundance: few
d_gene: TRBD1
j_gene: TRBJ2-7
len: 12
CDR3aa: CVSGTGGREQYF
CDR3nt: TGTGTCAGCGGTACAGGGGGCCGCGAGCAGTACTTC

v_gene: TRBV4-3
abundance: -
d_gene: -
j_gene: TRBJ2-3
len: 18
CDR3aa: CANGQSVWLGDPDDTQYF
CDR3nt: TGCGCCAACGGCCAGTCGGTCTGGCTGGGTGATCCAGATGATACGCAGTATTTT

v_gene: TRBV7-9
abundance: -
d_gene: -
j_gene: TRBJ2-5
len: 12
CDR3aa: CASSPLAETQYF
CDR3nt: TGTGCCAGCAGCCCCTTGGCAGAGACCCAGTACTTC

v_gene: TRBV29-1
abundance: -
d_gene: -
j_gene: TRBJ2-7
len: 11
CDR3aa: CSVHDSYEQYF
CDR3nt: TGCAGCGTTCACGACTCTTACGAGCAGTACTTC

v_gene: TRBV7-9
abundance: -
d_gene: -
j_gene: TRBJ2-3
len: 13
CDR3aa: CASRPPHSDTQYF
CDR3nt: TGTGCCAGCAGACCCCCACACAGCGATACGCAGTATTTT

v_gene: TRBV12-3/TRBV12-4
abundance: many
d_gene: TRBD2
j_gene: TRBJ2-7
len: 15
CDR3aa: CASSRGLAGVEEQYF
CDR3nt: TGTGCCAGCAGCCGTGGACTAGCGGGAGTGGAGGAGCAGTACTTC

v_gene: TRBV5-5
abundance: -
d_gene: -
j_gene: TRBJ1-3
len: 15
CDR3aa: CASSLFPYSGNTIYF
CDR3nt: TGTGCCAGCAGCTTGTTCCCATACTCTGGAAACACCATATATTTT

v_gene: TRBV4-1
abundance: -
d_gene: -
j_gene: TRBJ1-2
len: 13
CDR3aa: CASSPTVDYGYTF
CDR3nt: TGCGCCAGCAGCCCGACAGTGGACTATGGCTACACCTTC

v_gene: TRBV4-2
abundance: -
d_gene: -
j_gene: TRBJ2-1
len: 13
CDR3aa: CASSPSLRYEQFF
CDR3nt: TGTGCCAGCAGCCCCTCCCTGAGGTATGAGCAGTTCTTC

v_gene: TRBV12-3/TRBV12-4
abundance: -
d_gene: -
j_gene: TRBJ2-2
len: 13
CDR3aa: CASSTKATGELFF
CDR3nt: TGTGCCAGCAGCACCAAGGCAACCGGGGAGCTGTTTTTT

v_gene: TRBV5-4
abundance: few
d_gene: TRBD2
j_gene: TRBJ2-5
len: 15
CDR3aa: CASSFGTSGQGTQYF
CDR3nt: TGTGCCAGCAGCTTTGGGACTAGCGGACAAGGGACCCAGTACTTC

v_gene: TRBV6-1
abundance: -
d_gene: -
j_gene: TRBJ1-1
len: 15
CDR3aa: CAITSEGLSATEAFF
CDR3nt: TGTGCCATTACCTCGGAAGGGCTTAGCGCCACTGAAGCTTTCTTT

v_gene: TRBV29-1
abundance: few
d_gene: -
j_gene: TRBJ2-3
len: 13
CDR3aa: CSVVWPNTDTQYF
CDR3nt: TGCAGCGTTGTGTGGCCGAACACAGATACGCAGTATTTT

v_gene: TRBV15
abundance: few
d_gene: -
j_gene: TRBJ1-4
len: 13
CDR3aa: CATSRTPSEKLFF
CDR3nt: TGTGCCACCAGCAGAACCCCCTCGGAAAAACTGTTTTTT

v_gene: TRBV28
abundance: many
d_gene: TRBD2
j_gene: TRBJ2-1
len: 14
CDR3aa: CASRQLAGGNEQFF
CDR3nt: TGTGCCAGCAGACAACTAGCGGGTGGCAATGAGCAGTTCTTC

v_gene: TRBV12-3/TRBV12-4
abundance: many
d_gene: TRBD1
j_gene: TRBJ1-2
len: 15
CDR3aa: CASSPAGQGSYGYTF
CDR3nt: TGTGCCAGCAGTCCCGCGGGACAGGGGAGCTATGGCTACACCTTC

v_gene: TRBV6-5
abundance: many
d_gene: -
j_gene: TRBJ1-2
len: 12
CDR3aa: CASSAAGVRYTF
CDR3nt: TGTGCCAGCAGCGCCGCGGGGGTCCGCTACACCTTC

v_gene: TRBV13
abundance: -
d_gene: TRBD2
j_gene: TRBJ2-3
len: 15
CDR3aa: CASSSGLDRTDTQYF
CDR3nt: TGTGCCAGCAGCTCCGGACTAGACCGCACAGATACGCAGTATTTT

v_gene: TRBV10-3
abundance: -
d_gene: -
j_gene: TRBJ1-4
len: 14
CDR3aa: CAIRSGPGNEKLFF
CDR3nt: TGTGCCATCAGATCTGGACCCGGCAATGAAAAACTGTTTTTT

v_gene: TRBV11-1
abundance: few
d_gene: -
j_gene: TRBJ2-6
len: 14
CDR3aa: CASRQTSGANVLTF
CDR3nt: TGTGCCAGCAGGCAGACGTCTGGGGCCAACGTCCTGACTTTC

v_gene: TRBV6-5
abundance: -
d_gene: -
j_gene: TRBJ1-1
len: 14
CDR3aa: CASRIRPRNTEAFF
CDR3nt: TGTGCCTCCCGGATCCGCCCGAGGAACACTGAAGCTTTCTTT

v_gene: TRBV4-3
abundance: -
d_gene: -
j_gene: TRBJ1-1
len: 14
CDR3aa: CASSQGRRNTEAFF
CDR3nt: TGTGCCAGCAGCCAAGGGCGTAGAAACACTGAAGCTTTCTTT

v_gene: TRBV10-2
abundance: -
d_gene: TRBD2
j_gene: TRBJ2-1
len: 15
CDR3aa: CASSELAGAGGEQFF
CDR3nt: TGCGCCAGCAGTGAGCTAGCGGGAGCAGGGGGTGAGCAGTTCTTC

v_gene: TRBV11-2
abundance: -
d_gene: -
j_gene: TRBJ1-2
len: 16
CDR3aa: CASCLSLQGTHYGYTF
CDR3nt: TGTGCCAGCTGCTTATCTCTCCAGGGGACTCACTATGGCTACACCTTC

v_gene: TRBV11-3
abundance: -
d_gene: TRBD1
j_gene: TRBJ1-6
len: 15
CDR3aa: CASSIEGQGRSPLHF
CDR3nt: TGTGCCAGCAGTATAGAGGGACAGGGCAGGTCACCCCTCCACTTT

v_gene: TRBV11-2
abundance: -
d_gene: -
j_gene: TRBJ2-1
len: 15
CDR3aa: CASSFTWLGNNERFF
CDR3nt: TGTGCCAGCAGCTTCACATGGTTGGGGAACAATGAGCGGTTCTTC

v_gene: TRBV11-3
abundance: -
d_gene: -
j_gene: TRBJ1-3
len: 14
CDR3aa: CASSLYGDGNIIYF
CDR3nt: TGTGCCAGCAGCTTATATGGGGATGGAAACATCATATATTTT

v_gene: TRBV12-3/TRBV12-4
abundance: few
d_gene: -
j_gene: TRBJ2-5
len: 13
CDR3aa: CASSLQGVETQYF
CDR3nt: TGTGCCAGCAGTTTACAGGGAGTTGAGACCCAGTACTTC

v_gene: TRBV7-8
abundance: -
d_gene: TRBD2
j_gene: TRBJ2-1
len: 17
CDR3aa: CASSPEHGGSSYNEQFF
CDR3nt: TGTGCCAGCAGCCCGGAGCATGGCGGGAGCTCCTACAATGAGCAGTTCTTC

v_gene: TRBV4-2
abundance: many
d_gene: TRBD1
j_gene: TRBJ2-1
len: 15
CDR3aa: CASSQGTGPYNEQFF
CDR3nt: TGTGCCAGCAGCCAAGGGACAGGGCCCTACAATGAGCAGTTCTTC

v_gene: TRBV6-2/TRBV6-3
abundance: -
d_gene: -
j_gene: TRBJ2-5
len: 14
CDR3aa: CASNRDTRQFPQYF
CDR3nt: TGTGCCAGCAACCGGGACACCCGGCAGTTTCCCCAGTACTTC

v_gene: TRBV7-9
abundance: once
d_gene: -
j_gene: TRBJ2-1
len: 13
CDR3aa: CASSGQTRVEQFF
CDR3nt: TGTGCCAGCAGCGGACAGACTAGGGTTGAGCAGTTCTTC

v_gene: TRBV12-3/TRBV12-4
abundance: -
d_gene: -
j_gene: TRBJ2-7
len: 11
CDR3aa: CASARGYEQYF
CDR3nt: TGTGCCAGCGCCAGGGGTTACGAGCAGTACTTC

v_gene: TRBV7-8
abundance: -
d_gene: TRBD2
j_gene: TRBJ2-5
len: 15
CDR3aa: CASSRASGVQETQYF
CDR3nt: TGTGCCAGCAGTCGGGCTAGCGGGGTCCAAGAGACCCAGTACTTC

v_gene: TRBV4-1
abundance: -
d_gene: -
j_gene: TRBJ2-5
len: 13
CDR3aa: CASSPGREETQYF
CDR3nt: TGCGCCAGCAGCCCGGGACGTGAAGAGACCCAGTACTTC

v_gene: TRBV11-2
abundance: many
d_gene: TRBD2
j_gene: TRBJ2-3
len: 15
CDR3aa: CASSLGRGFTDTQYF
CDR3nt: TGTGCCAGCAGCTTGGGGCGGGGGTTCACAGATACGCAGTATTTT

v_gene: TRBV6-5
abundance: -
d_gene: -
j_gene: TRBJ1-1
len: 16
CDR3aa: CASTPADRRWDTEAFF
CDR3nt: TGTGCCAGCACTCCGGCGGACCGCCGATGGGACACTGAAGCTTTCTTT

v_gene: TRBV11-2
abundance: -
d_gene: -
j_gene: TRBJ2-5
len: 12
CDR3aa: CASSLVGEAQYF
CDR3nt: TGTGCCAGCAGTTTAGTTGGGGAGGCCCAGTACTTC

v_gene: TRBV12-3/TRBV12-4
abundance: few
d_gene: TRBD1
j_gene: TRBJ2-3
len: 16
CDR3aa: CASRPHHRGFTDTQYF
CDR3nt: TGTGCCAGTAGACCTCATCACAGGGGATTCACAGATACGCAGTATTTT

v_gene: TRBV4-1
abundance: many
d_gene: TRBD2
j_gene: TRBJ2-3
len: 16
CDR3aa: CASSQGPTSGIDTQYF
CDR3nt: TGCGCCAGCAGCCAAGGCCCCACTAGCGGGATAGATACGCAGTATTTT